The 29 T cell receptor beta chains below were found in one sample sequenced in a study of T cell clusters in autoimmune cytopenias. TRB rearrangements were amplified by touch-down multiplex PCR with mixed TRB-A/B primers. Reanalyzing the multiplex PCR reads, TCRdb keeps one entry per CDR3 protein, without DNA. Here the sample table reports several thousand distinct CDR3 sequences. Roughly 38,000 genome equivalents of blood DNA were amplified for TRB. Sequenced sample: peripheral blood. The receptor source for this set is a human donor with an autoimmune cytopenia or autoimmune hepatitis (not recorded which).

This CDR3 reads CASSYGTTGGRTEAFF. The chain has TRBV6-5 and TRBJ1-1; the TRBD1 assignment by TCRdb is unverifiable without DNA. The CDR3 covers 16 residues. The V gene's germline CDR1 is MNHEY and CDR2 SVGAGI.

The chain couples TRBV20-1 to TRBJ1-6. The germline CDR1 and CDR2 sequences are DFQATT and SNEGSKA (reference sequence). The CDR3 runs 16 residues. This CDR3 is CSARDAGDAYNSPLHF.

The J gene is TRBJ1-5, the V gene TRBV12-3 or TRBV12-4; no DNA is available, so the TRBD1 call from TCRdb remains unchecked. This CDR3 has 15 amino acids. CDR3 amino acids: CASSERGQGNQPQHF.

Frequency places this clonotype as medium-sized (0.01 to 0.1%). CDR3 protein: CASSRDSNEKLFF. The chain combines TRBV18 with TRBJ1-4; the TCRdb call, TRBD1, lacks DNA for checking. CDR1 KGHSH and CDR2 LQKENI come from the germline V gene. The CDR3 has 13 amino acids.

V is TRBV7-9 and J is TRBJ1-3; TCRdb's D call of TRBD1 is untestable without DNA. Germline CDR1 and CDR2: SEHNR and FQNEAQ (reference sequence). The length of the CDR3 is 17 residues. CDR3 amino acids: CASSLGQGVISGNTIYF.

Measured by frequency, this clonotype is medium-sized. The rearrangement links TRBV29-1 to TRBJ1-5; TCRdb outputs TRBD1, but without DNA this stays unchecked. This CDR3 is 13 amino acids long. The germline V gene encodes CDR1 SQVTM and CDR2 ANQGSEA. The CDR3 sequence is CSAGSGSNQPQHF.

The J gene is TRBJ1-1, the V gene TRBV6-2 or TRBV6-3; checking the TCRdb D call of TRBD1 is not possible without DNA. The length of the CDR3 is 11 residues. CDR1 is MNHEY and CDR2 is SVGEGT in the germline V gene. This chain's CDR3 is CASRTGAEAFF.

The chain employs TRBV20-1 and TRBJ2-1. CDR1 and CDR2 (germline): DFQATT, SNEGSKA (reference sequence). The CDR3 extends over 13 amino acids. The CDR3 loop reads CSARDPPSYEQFF.

The chain uses TRBV18 and TRBJ2-5; the TRBD1 assignment by TCRdb is unverifiable without DNA. This CDR3 has 14 residues. The germline CDR1 and CDR2 sequences are KGHSH and LQKENI. The CDR3 sequence: CASSPRTGQETQYF.

This clonotype is labeled medium-sized based on frequency. The V and J genes are TRBV5-5 and TRBJ1-4. The CDR3 has 12 amino acids. Germline loops: CDR1 SGHKS, CDR2 YYEKEE (reference sequence). CDR3 region: CASSLTLEKLFF.

V gene TRBV5-6 combines with J gene TRBJ1-3. Germline V gene sequence: CDR1 SGHDT, CDR2 YYEEEE. CDR3 length equals 14 residues. CDR3 residues: CASSLGEGGKTIYF.

This clonotype is classed as medium-sized by frequency. This rearrangement joins TRBV5-5 to TRBJ1-5; TCRdb names TRBD1, which stays unverified in the absence of DNA. CDR1 is SGHKS and CDR2 is YYEKEE in the germline V gene (reference sequence). This CDR3 contains 15 residues. CDR3 in amino acids: CASSLGGTGGQPQHF.

The chain links TRBV6-5 to TRBJ2-1; checking the TCRdb D call of TRBD1 is not possible without DNA. The germline CDR1 and CDR2 sequences are MNHEY and SVGAGI. This CDR3 has 14 amino acids. The CDR3 sequence is CATSDGGQVTEQFF.

The chain recombines TRBV6-6 with TRBJ1-1. This CDR3 is built from 12 residues. Germline V gene lookup returns CDR1 MNHNY and CDR2 SVGAGI (reference sequence). The CDR3 sequence: CASSLGASEAFF.

This clonotype is labeled medium-sized based on frequency. CDR3 loop: CASSRGLTNEQFF. The chain is built from TRBV18 and TRBJ2-1; there is no DNA to check the TCRdb D call of TRBD2. The CDR3 totals 13 residues. The V gene's germline CDR1 is KGHSH and CDR2 LQKENI.

Frequency places this clonotype as medium-sized. V usage is TRBV5-1 and J usage is TRBJ2-3. CDR3 length: 15 residues. Germline V gives CDR1 SGHRS, CDR2 YFSETQ. This CDR3 is CASSLGLTYTDTQYF.

This clonotype counts as medium-sized by frequency. V is TRBV20-1 and J is TRBJ2-1; the D call from TCRdb, TRBD1, cannot be confirmed without DNA. Germline CDR1 is DFQATT and CDR2 is SNEGSKA (reference sequence). The CDR3 spans 14 residues. CDR3 residues: CSAWTGSSYNEQFF.

The chain carries TRBV20-1 and TRBJ1-1. CDR3 length equals 13 residues. In germline, CDR1 is DFQATT, CDR2 SNEGSKA (reference sequence). The CDR3 spells CSSPTKGNTEAFF.

This clonotype is labeled medium-sized based on frequency. V is TRBV30 and J is TRBJ2-7; there is no DNA to check the TCRdb D call of TRBD1. Germline loops: CDR1 GTSNPN, CDR2 SVGIG (reference sequence). The CDR3 has 11 residues. The CDR3 region is CAWSEGEEQYF.

The rearrangement joins TRBV20-1 to TRBJ1-1; TCRdb selects TRBD1, and the lack of DNA leaves this call unchecked. This CDR3 spans 14 amino acids. Germline CDR1 DFQATT, CDR2 SNEGSKA (reference sequence). The chain's CDR3 is CSARIRQGYAEAFF.

This clonotype is identified as medium-sized from frequency. CDR3: CASSLEGDPRRMDTQYF. This chain connects TRBV11-2 to TRBJ2-3; there is no DNA to check the TCRdb D call of TRBD1. The CDR3 is 17 amino acids. From germline, CDR1 is SGHAT and CDR2 FQNNGV.

This clonotype is medium-sized by frequency. The chain recombines TRBV6-6 with TRBJ2-5; TCRdb selects TRBD1, and the lack of DNA leaves this call unchecked. The CDR3 is made up of 13 amino acids. Germline V gene data show CDR1 as MNHNY and CDR2 as SVGAGI (reference sequence). CDR3 sequence reads: CASRQGQGETQYF.

The chain employs TRBV7-9 and TRBJ2-1; TCRdb names TRBD2, which stays unverified in the absence of DNA. The V gene's germline CDR1 is SEHNR and CDR2 FQNEAQ (reference sequence). The CDR3 is 13 residues long. The CDR3: CASSLGLAGEQFF.

The V call is TRBV5-4, the J call TRBJ2-3; TCRdb's D call, TRBD1, is unchecked because there is no DNA. Germline V CDR1 and CDR2: SGHNT, YYREEE (reference sequence). This CDR3 is 15 amino acids long. This CDR3 is CASSLAGGMTDTQYF.

The CDR3 loop is CASSSGQASRIYGYTF. The chain combines TRBV6-4 with TRBJ1-2; the TRBD1 assignment by TCRdb is unverifiable without DNA. The germline gives CDR1 MRHNA, CDR2 SNTAGT. There are 16 residues in the CDR3.

This clonotype is medium-sized by frequency. The chain recombines TRBV29-1 with TRBJ1-1; no DNA is available, so the TRBD1 call from TCRdb remains unchecked. CDR1 is SQVTM and CDR2 is ANQGSEA in the germline V gene. This CDR3 is built from 14 residues. The CDR3 is CSVEAGGGGTEAFF.

The chain employs TRBV5-4 and TRBJ1-2; TCRdb names TRBD1, which stays unverified in the absence of DNA. The germline V gene has CDR1 SGHNT and CDR2 YYREEE (reference sequence). The length of the CDR3 is 13 residues. The CDR3 sequence: CASSSGQGNGYTF.

This clonotype is classed as medium-sized by frequency. The chain has TRBV5-4 and TRBJ2-6; TCRdb gives TRBD2 as the D gene, but with no DNA this cannot be confirmed. Germline lookup yields CDR1 SGHNT and CDR2 YYREEE (reference sequence). This CDR3 spans 15 amino acids. The CDR3 sequence: CASSPPRSGANVLTF.

Considering frequency, this clonotype is medium-sized (0.01 to 0.1%). The rearrangement uses TRBV5-4 and TRBJ2-2; TCRdb returns TRBD1, unconfirmable since there is no DNA. CDR1 SGHNT and CDR2 YYREEE come from the germline V gene (reference sequence). The CDR3 is 18 amino acids. The CDR3 here is CASSSAKPNRVRTGELFF.